This T cell receptor (beta chain) is drawn from a study of T cells in Graves' hyperthyroidism and ophthalmopathy. This clonotype was seen ten or more times. Patients aged 18 to 65 had newly diagnosed hyperthyroidism that had lasted under 2 months. Exclusions: uncontrolled infection, other autoimmune disease, pregnancy, lactation. A sample of blood taken at first hyperthyroidism diagnosis preceded any ophthalmopathy symptoms. RNA transcripts were the template for amplifying TCR beta CDR3 regions. In the first-round RT-PCR of the TCR CDR3, the HTBI primer set was used. TCRdb independently ran MiXCR on the multiplex PCR reads; one entry per CDR3 protein. The sample holds approximately 600,000 distinct CDR3 sequences, about 15% seen once. The J segment lost 2 bases and the V segment lost 5 bases, leaving 5 bases of the junction unmatched. CDR3 length: 15 residues. Germline assignment: CDR1 SGHAT and CDR2 FQNNGV.

The rearrangement links TRBV11-2 to TRBJ2-7, with 11 bases that match TRBD1. The sequencing input was blood. The TCR comes from a woman aged 25 to 39 with Graves' hyperthyroidism that later progressed to Graves' ophthalmopathy. Here the CDR3 DNA reads TGTGCCAGCAGCCCTAGGACAGGGGGCCCCTACGAGCAGTACTTC. Amino acids: CASSPRTGGPYEQYF.